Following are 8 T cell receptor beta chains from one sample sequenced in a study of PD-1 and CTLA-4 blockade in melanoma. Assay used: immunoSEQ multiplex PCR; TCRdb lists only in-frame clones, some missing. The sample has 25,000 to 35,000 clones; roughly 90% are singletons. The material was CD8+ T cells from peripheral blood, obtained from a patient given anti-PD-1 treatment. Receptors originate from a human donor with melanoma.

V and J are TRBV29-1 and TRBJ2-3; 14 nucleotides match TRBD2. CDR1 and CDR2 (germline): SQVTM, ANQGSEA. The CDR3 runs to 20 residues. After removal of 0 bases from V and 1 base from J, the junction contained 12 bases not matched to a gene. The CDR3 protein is CSVEDPLTSGGAIGTDTQYF. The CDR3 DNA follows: TGCAGCGTTGAAGACCCCTTGACTAGCGGGGGGGCGATTGGCACAGATACGCAGTATTTT.

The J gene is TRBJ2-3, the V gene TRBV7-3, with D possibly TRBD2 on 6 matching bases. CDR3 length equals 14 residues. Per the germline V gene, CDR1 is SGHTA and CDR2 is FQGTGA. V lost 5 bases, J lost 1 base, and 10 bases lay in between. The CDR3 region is CASSPGGGTDTQYF. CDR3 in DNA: TGTGCCAGCAGCCCGGGCGGGGGCACAGATACGCAGTATTTT.

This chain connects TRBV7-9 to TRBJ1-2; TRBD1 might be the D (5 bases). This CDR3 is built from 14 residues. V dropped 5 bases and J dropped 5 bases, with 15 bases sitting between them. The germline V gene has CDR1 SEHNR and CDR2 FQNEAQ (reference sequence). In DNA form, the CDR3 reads TGTGCCAGCAGCCGGAGGGGTAGTTCGTATGGCTACACCTTC. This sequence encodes CASSRRGSSYGYTF.

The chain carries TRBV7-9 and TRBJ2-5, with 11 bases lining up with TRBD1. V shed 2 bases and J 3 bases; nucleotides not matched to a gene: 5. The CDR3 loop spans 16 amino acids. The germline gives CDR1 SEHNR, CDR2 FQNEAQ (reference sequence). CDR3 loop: CASSLIGTGGKETQYF. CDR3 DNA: TGTGCCAGCAGCTTAATTGGGACAGGGGGAAAAGAGACCCAGTACTTC.

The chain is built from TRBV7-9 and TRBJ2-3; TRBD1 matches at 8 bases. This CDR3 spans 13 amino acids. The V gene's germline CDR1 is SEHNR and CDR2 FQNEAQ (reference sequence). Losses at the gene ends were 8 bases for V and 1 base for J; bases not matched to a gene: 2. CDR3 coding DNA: TGTGCCAGCGGGACAGGAGGCACAGATACGCAGTATTTT. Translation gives CASGTGGTDTQYF. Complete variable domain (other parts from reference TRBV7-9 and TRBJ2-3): DTGVSQNPRHKITKRGQNVTFRCDPISEHNRLYWYRQTLGQGPEFLTYFQNEAQLEKSRLLSDRFSAERPKGSFSTLEIQRTEQGDSAMYLCASGTGGTDTQYFGPGTRLTVL.

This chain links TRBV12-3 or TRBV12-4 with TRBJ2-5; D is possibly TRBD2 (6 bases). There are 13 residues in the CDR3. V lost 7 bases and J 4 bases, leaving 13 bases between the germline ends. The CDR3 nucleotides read TGTGCCAGCACCCCAGAGGAGGGAGAGACCCAGTACTTC. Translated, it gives CASTPEEGETQYF.

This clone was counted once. The CDR3 protein is CASSYSGGQETQYF. The CDR3 bases are TGTGCCAGCAGTTACTCTGGCGGTCAAGAGACCCAGTACTTC. The chain links TRBV6-5 to TRBJ2-5; D gene ambiguous. This CDR3 is built from 14 residues. Deletions cut 0 bases from V and 2 bases from J, with 7 bases between. Looked up from germline, CDR1 is MNHEY and CDR2 is SVGAGI.

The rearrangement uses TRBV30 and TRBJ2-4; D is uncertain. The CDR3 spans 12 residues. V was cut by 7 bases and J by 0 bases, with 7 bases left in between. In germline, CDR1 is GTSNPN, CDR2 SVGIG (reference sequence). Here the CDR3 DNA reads TGTGCCTACAGTGTAGCCAAAAACATTCAGTACTTC. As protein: CAYSVAKNIQYF.